Presented here are 10 T cell receptor beta chains from one specimen sequenced in a study of cytomegalovirus exposure and HLA in healthy donors. PCR used 60 Vbeta primers and 13 Jbeta primers. Sequencing was performed with immunoSEQ multiplex PCR; in TCRdb, only in-frame clones are kept and a portion is missing. Here the sample spans about 140,000 clones, roughly two thirds being singletons. What was sequenced was PBMCs. The source of these receptors is a woman between 35 and 50 years old in good health and CMV-seronegative.

The rearrangement uses TRBV5-1 and TRBJ1-1, with D maybe TRBD1 (5 bases). This CDR3 contains 13 residues. V was clipped by 4 bases and J by 1 base, with 8 bases between them. CDR1 is SGHRS, CDR2 YFSETQ, per germline. The CDR3 region has the DNA TGCGCCAGCAGCGTACAGGAGAACACTGAAGCTTTCTTT. Encoded protein: CASSVQENTEAFF.

The chain recombines TRBV2 with TRBJ2-1, with a weak D call TRBD1 (6 bases). CDR1 SNHLY and CDR2 FYNNEI come from the germline V gene. V gave up 9 bases and J gave up 2 bases, with 14 bases separating them. CDR3 length: 14 residues. Here the CDR3 DNA reads TGTGCCAGTTTCCAGGGGCACACCTACAATGAGCAGTTCTTC. Amino acid sequence: CASFQGHTYNEQFF. The whole variable domain, remainder taken from reference TRBV2 and TRBJ2-1, is EPEVTQTPSHQVTQMGQEVILRCVPISNHLYFYWYRQILGQKVEFLVSFYNNEISEKSEIFDDQFSVERPDGSNFTLKIRSTKLEDSAMYFCASFQGHTYNEQFFGPGTRLTVL.

The chain carries TRBV7-9 and TRBJ2-2; TRBD1 matches 11 bases. CDR3 size: 16 residues. CDR1 and CDR2 from the germline V gene are SEHNR and FQNEAQ (reference sequence). With V trimmed by 5 bases and J by 4 bases, 6 bases remained unmatched. CDR3 sequence (DNA): TGTGCCAGCAGCGCGGACAGGGGGCAGCGCACCGGGGAGCTGTTTTTT. This encodes CASSADRGQRTGELFF.

V is TRBV5-6 and J is TRBJ2-7, with a tentative D call TRBD2 (5 bases). V was clipped by 4 bases and J by 0 bases, with 11 bases between them. This CDR3 has 14 residues. From germline, CDR1 is SGHDT and CDR2 YYEEEE. CDR3 DNA: TGTGCCAGCAGCGAGGGCGGTTACTCCTACGAGCAGTACTTC. Amino acids: CASSEGGYSYEQYF.

The V gene is TRBV7-2, the J gene TRBJ2-1; 8 nucleotides match TRBD2. The germline V gene has CDR1 SGHTA and CDR2 FQGNSA. This CDR3 has 19 residues. The V segment lost 3 bases and the J segment 2 bases; nucleotides outside the gene matches: 15. The CDR3 nucleotides read TGTGCCAGCAGCTTTCCCCACGGGGGGGGACGTGAAACCTACAATGAGCAGTTCTTC. Its translation: CASSFPHGGGRETYNEQFF.

The chain recombines TRBV28 with TRBJ1-2; D gene uncertain. The germline CDR1 and CDR2 sequences are MDHEN and SYDVKM. V lost 3 bases and J lost 4, with 15 bases in between. The CDR3 loop spans 15 amino acids. CDR3 in DNA: TGTGCCAGCAGTTTGGATCCCGACAAGCCCTATGGCTACACCTTC. Residues: CASSLDPDKPYGYTF.

V is TRBV7-3 and J is TRBJ2-7; 8 bases fit TRBD2. Germline V lookup: CDR1 SGHTA, CDR2 FQGTGA. The CDR3 is made up of 15 amino acids. V dropped 2 bases and J dropped 2; count of bases not matched to a gene: 5. CDR3 coding DNA: TGTGCCAGCAGCTTAGACAGCGGGGGAACCTACGAGCAGTACTTC. The encoded protein is CASSLDSGGTYEQYF.

The rearrangement joins TRBV19 to TRBJ1-5; no firm D call. There are 12 residues in the CDR3. The V gene's germline CDR1 is LNHDA and CDR2 SQIVND (reference sequence). V lost 5 bases, J lost 9 bases, and 11 bases lay in between. The CDR3 reads CASSLLLGPQHF. The CDR3 nucleotides are TGTGCCAGTAGTTTACTGCTCGGGCCCCAGCATTTT.

In its sample, this clone was seen a few times. The chain recombines TRBV6-1 with TRBJ1-1; D gene ambiguous. Germline V CDR1 and CDR2: MNHNS, SASEGT. This CDR3 contains 13 residues. V was clipped by 4 bases and J by 2 bases, with 8 bases between them. CDR3 sequence: CASSATENTEAFF. The CDR3 nucleotides read TGTGCCAGCAGTGCCACAGAAAACACTGAAGCTTTCTTT.

V gene TRBV18 combines with J gene TRBJ2-2; D might be TRBD1 or TRBD2, each matching 5 bases. Germline V gene data show CDR1 as KGHSH and CDR2 as LQKENI. Trimming stripped 5 bases from V and 2 bases from J, with 15 bases between. The CDR3 is made up of 16 amino acids. CDR3 residues: CASSTQEAPNTGELFF. DNA for the CDR3: TGTGCCAGCTCAACACAGGAGGCCCCAAACACCGGGGAGCTGTTTTTT.